A single sample gave rise to the 19 T cell receptor beta chains below, sequenced in a study of identical twins. TCRdb analysed the 5' RACE reads with MiXCR anew, one entry per CDR3 protein. Found here are roughly 470,000 distinct CDR3 sequences, approximately 15% of them singletons; the top ten hold about 0.97%. This sample also belongs to another study, concerning yellow fever vaccine responses in identical twins.

The sequencing sample was made of CD4+ T cells sorted from blood. Receptors were obtained from a young woman in good health.

The chain combines TRBV29-1 with TRBJ1-4, with D possibly TRBD1 on 5 matching bases. Germline lookup yields CDR1 SQVTM and CDR2 ANQGSEA. The CDR3 loop spans 13 amino acids. V was cut by 4 bases and J by 7 bases, with 13 bases left in between. The CDR3 DNA sequence: TGCAGCGTTGGGTCAGGGCTTAGTGAAAAACTGTTTTTT. Translated: CSVGSGLSEKLFF.

The chain has TRBV9 and TRBJ2-2; D is undetermined. This CDR3 region has 14 residues. The germline CDR1 and CDR2 sequences are SGDLS and YYNGEE. The V end was cut by 1 base, the J end by 0 bases, with 4 bases between. The CDR3 loop is CASSVSANTGELFF. DNA of the CDR3: TGTGCCAGCAGCGTATCCGCGAACACCGGGGAGCTGTTTTTT.

The chain carries TRBV10-3 and TRBJ2-3; the match to TRBD1 covers 12 bases. Germline V gene sequence: CDR1 ENHRY, CDR2 SYGVKD. This CDR3 is 18 amino acids long. Trimming at V came to 6 bases and at J to 0 bases, leaving 10 bases not matched to a gene. The CDR3 sequence: CAISGQGTGGPSTDTQYF. CDR3 in DNA: TGTGCCATCAGCGGACAGGGGACAGGGGGCCCCAGCACAGATACGCAGTATTTT.

In this sample, this clonotype turned up a few times. V gene TRBV20-1 combines with J gene TRBJ2-1, with 7 bases lining up with TRBD2. The CDR3 is 13 amino acids. V dropped 5 bases and J dropped 5; count of bases not matched to a gene: 6. Germline V gene sequence: CDR1 DFQATT, CDR2 SNEGSKA (reference sequence). CDR3 nucleotide sequence: TGCAGTGCTCCCATCGGGAGGCACAATGAGCAGTTCTTC. Protein sequence: CSAPIGRHNEQFF.

This clonotype was recorded at least ten times. The gene calls are TRBV5-1 and TRBJ1-1, with a weak D call TRBD1 (5 bases). Trimming pared 5 bases from V and 0 bases from J, leaving 11 bases between. This CDR3 is 14 amino acids long. From germline, CDR1 is SGHRS and CDR2 YFSETQ. CDR3 loop: CASRQGLMNTEAFF. The CDR3, as DNA: TGCGCCAGCAGGCAGGGACTGATGAACACTGAAGCTTTCTTT.

The chain has TRBV18 and TRBJ1-3, with D unresolved. The CDR3 has 14 amino acids. CDR1 is KGHSH, CDR2 LQKENI, per germline. Between the trimmed V and J ends, which lost 4 bases and 0 bases, there was a span of 7 bases. CDR3 residues: CASSQTDSGNTIYF. In DNA, the CDR3 is TGTGCCAGCTCACAGACTGACTCTGGAAACACCATATATTTT.

The genes are TRBV5-1 and TRBJ2-5; either TRBD1 or TRBD2 may supply D (6 bases each). The V end lost 2 bases, the J end lost 5 bases, and 16 bases lay between the germline ends. The germline gives CDR1 SGHRS, CDR2 YFSETQ. The CDR3 is 15 residues long. CDR3 loop: CASSFGDTAGETQYF. The CDR3 DNA sequence: TGCGCCAGCAGCTTTGGGGACACCGCGGGGGAGACCCAGTACTTC. The whole variable domain, filled in from reference TRBV5-1 and TRBJ2-5, reads KAGVTQTPRYLIKTRGQQVTLSCSPISGHRSVSWYQQTPGQGLQFLFEYFSETQRNKGNFPGRFSGRQFSNSRSEMNVSTLELGDSALYLCASSFGDTAGETQYFGPGTRLLVL.

This clonotype was observed a few times. The V call is TRBV29-1, the J call TRBJ1-1; TRBD1 is a possible D gene (5 bases). CDR1 is SQVTM, CDR2 ANQGSEA, per germline. The CDR3 is made up of 13 amino acids. The V end lost 6 bases, the J end lost 4 bases, and 15 bases lay between the germline ends. CDR3 in DNA: TGCAGCGTGGGACCGGAGGGAGGCACTGAAGCTTTCTTT. This sequence encodes CSVGPEGGTEAFF.

This clonotype showed up just a few times. The V and J genes are TRBV7-9 and TRBJ2-5, with 12 nucleotides matching TRBD2. The J segment lost 4 bases and the V segment lost 5 bases, leaving 8 bases of the junction unmatched. The CDR3 has 16 amino acids. CDR1 SEHNR and CDR2 FQNEAQ come from the germline V gene (reference sequence). The CDR3 DNA reads as TGTGCCAGCAGCCGACTAGCGGGAGAGTCCCGAGAGACCCAGTACTTC. Translation gives CASSRLAGESRETQYF.

This clonotype was counted a few times. V is TRBV7-9 and J is TRBJ2-2, with D unresolved. Germline V gene sequence: CDR1 SEHNR, CDR2 FQNEAQ (reference sequence). The CDR3 runs 11 residues. The V end lost 4 bases, the J end lost 7 bases, and 4 bases lay between the germline ends. CDR3 protein: CASSSYGELFF. DNA of the CDR3: TGTGCCAGCAGCTCGTACGGGGAGCTGTTTTTT. The whole variable domain, remainder taken from reference TRBV7-9 and TRBJ2-2, is DTGVSQNPRHKITKRGQNVTFRCDPISEHNRLYWYRQTLGQGPEFLTYFQNEAQLEKSRLLSDRFSAERPKGSFSTLEIQRTEQGDSAMYLCASSSYGELFFGEGSRLTVL.

This clonotype was detected many times. This rearrangement joins TRBV5-1 to TRBJ2-5, with 11 bases matching TRBD1. V lost 1 base, J lost 3 bases, and 5 bases stayed unmatched. The CDR3 is 16 residues long. Per the germline V gene, CDR1 is SGHRS and CDR2 is YFSETQ. CDR3 loop: CASSLTGTGGKETQYF. The CDR3 region has the DNA TGCGCCAGCAGCTTGACCGGGACAGGGGGTAAAGAGACCCAGTACTTC.

This clonotype was counted between two and nine times. CDR3 sequence: CSALGDEQFF. For the CDR3, the DNA is TGCAGTGCTTTAGGGGATGAGCAGTTCTTC. The gene calls are TRBV20-1 and TRBJ2-1, with D perhaps matching TRBD1 (5 bases). Per germline, CDR1 DFQATT and CDR2 SNEGSKA (reference sequence). The V gene lost 5 bases and the J gene lost 8 bases, with 7 bases spanning the gap. The CDR3 sequence is 10 residues long.

The gene calls are TRBV15 and TRBJ2-7; 9 bases are a match to TRBD2. The CDR3 consists of 14 residues. V gave up 5 bases and J gave up 0 bases; unmatched junction bases: 2. CDR1 LNHNV and CDR2 YYDKDF come from the germline V gene (reference sequence). Here the CDR3 reads CATSQAGGSYEQYF. In DNA, the CDR3 is TGTGCCACCAGCCAAGCGGGGGGCTCCTACGAGCAGTACTTC.

As concerns this clonotype: This likely comes from a read error, as the CDR3 has no conserved phenylalanine or tryptophan at its end. The gene calls are TRBV27 and TRBJ2-7, with D possibly called TRBD1 or TRBD2 (5 bases each). Trimming took off 6 bases at V and 3 bases at J, with 12 bases between the two ends. The CDR3 is 13 residues long. The germline gives CDR1 MNHEY, CDR2 SMNVEV (reference sequence). The chain's CDR3 is CASSGTEHYEQYI. CDR3 nucleotides: TGTGCCAGCAGCGGGACGGAGCACTACGAGCAGTACATC.

This rearrangement joins TRBV20-1 to TRBJ2-7, with 7 positions matching TRBD1. CDR3 length: 14 amino acids. Germline CDR1 is DFQATT and CDR2 is SNEGSKA (reference sequence). V shed 4 bases, J shed 1 base, and the junction held 7 bases outside the gene matches. This CDR3 is CSAIATGPSYEQYF. The CDR3 nucleotides read TGCAGTGCTATTGCGACAGGGCCGTCCTACGAGCAGTACTTC.

V usage is TRBV5-5 and J usage is TRBJ1-3; the D is unclear. Germline V gene sequence: CDR1 SGHKS, CDR2 YYEKEE (reference sequence). The CDR3 extends over 16 amino acids. V was pared by 2 bases and J by 0 bases, with 12 bases between. As DNA, the CDR3 is TGTGCCAGCAGCTTATACCCCGCGACCTCTGGAAACACCATATATTTT. Encoded protein: CASSLYPATSGNTIYF.

The genes are TRBV27 and TRBJ2-5; a weak D match, TRBD2 (5 bases). This CDR3 is 15 amino acids long. Germline CDR1 reads MNHEY; CDR2 reads SMNVEV (reference sequence). The ends were cut back, 10 bases at V and 1 base at J, with 19 bases in the middle. CDR3 amino acids: CATSRTLRAQETQYF. CDR3 sequence (DNA): TGTGCCACCAGCAGGACTCTCCGAGCCCAAGAGACCCAGTACTTC.

The chain carries TRBV11-2 and TRBJ2-7; possibly TRBD2 for D (6 bases). This CDR3 region has 15 residues. Germline V gene sequence: CDR1 SGHAT, CDR2 FQNNGV. V lost 6 bases to trimming and J lost 0 bases, with 15 bases between them. CDR3 DNA: TGTGCCAGCAGTGAAAGCCTAGCGAACTCCTACGAGCAGTACTTC. Translated, it gives CASSESLANSYEQYF. The entire variable domain, with the rest obtained from reference TRBV11-2 and TRBJ2-7, is as follows: EAGVAQSPRYKIIEKRQSVAFWCNPISGHATLYWYQQILGQGPKLLIQFQNNGVVDDSQLPKDRFSAERLKGVDSTLKIQPAKLEDSAVYLCASSESLANSYEQYFGPGTRLTVT.

V and J are TRBV7-2 and TRBJ2-7, with TRBD1 matching 7 bases. CDR3 size: 14 residues. J lost 5 bases, V lost 6 bases, and 10 bases had no gene match. The germline V gene encodes CDR1 SGHTA and CDR2 FQGNSA. The CDR3 spells CASRPDRDRHEQYF. The CDR3 DNA is TGTGCCAGCAGACCTGACAGGGATAGGCACGAGCAGTACTTC. The full variable domain, rest sourced from reference TRBV7-2 and TRBJ2-7, is GAGVSQSPSNKVTEKGKDVELRCDPISGHTALYWYRQSLGQGLEFLIYFQGNSAPDKSGLPSDRFSAERTGGSVSTLTIQRTQQEDSAVYLCASRPDRDRHEQYFGPGTRLTVT.